This T cell receptor beta chain was sequenced for a study of beta chain features in type 1 diabetes. This clone showed up just a few times. Its antigen is as yet unknown. The entirety of the isolated RNA underwent reverse transcription, so expressed TCRB transcripts were sequenced. Sequencing used immunoSEQ multiplex PCR; TCRdb keeps in-frame clones, though not all of them. The sample consists of about 710,000 clones, 11% to 15% of them appearing once. Markers CD45RO/CCR7/CD25/CD127/CD95/CD27 served to sort CD4+ naive, central memory, regulatory and stem cell-like memory cells. The CDR3 is 15 amino acids. Looked up from germline, CDR1 is SGHRS and CDR2 is YFSETQ. V was shortened by 4 bases and J by 0 bases, with 12 bases between the two germline ends. Study-wide results and limits: TCRB CDR3 length was moderately but significantly reduced in all four CD4+ subsets of Type 1 diabetes patients.

The sample taken for sequencing was naive CD4+ T cells from blood. The chain recombines TRBV5-1 with TRBJ2-3, with D perhaps matching TRBD1 (6 bases). The clonotype was recovered from a young man with type 1 diabetes. The DNA of the CDR3 is TGCGCCAGCAGCCCGGGACACACTAGCACAGATACGCAGTATTTT. Translation: CASSPGHTSTDTQYF.